The TCR beta chain described here comes from a study of blood T cells in healthy people across ages. The overall study: With template switching, about one barcoded beta molecule was captured per two T cells.

Germline V gives CDR1 MGHRA, CDR2 YSYEKL. V shed 2 bases and J 2 bases; nucleotides not matched to a gene: 7. The CDR3 sequence is 17 residues long. A J-beta primer mix and a sample-barcoded 5' primer were used in a second PCR of about 7 to 12 cycles. TCRdb independently ran MiXCR on the 5' RACE reads; one entry per CDR3 protein. This sample has some 760,000 distinct CDR3 sequences, with approximately 25% found just once. Caucasian individuals from Russia who were healthy and aged roughly 6 to 90 acted as donors. For every donor, a draw yielded around 10 milliliters of peripheral blood. This sample also appeared in a second study, on T cells of mothers and their children. That work adds: Overlap measured in related mother-child pairs was slightly, non-significantly higher than in unrelated pairs.

Material for sequencing was blood. This TCR derives from a boy under 18 in good health. The rearrangement joins TRBV4-1 to TRBJ2-1; 9 bases agree with TRBD1. The CDR3 reads CASSQSSRDRAYNEQFF. In DNA form, the CDR3 reads TGCGCCAGCAGCCAATCTAGTAGGGACAGGGCCTACAATGAGCAGTTCTTC.